Listed below are T cell receptor beta chains from one sample, sequenced in a study of cytomegalovirus exposure and HLA in healthy donors. Method: immunoSEQ multiplex PCR; TCRdb's copy keeps in-frame clones and lacks some. The sample includes about 140,000 clones, approximately 80% of them seen just once. The specimen was PBMCs. The receptors were gathered from a man in his forties in good health and CMV-seropositive. CDR3s include the opening cysteine and the closing phenylalanine or tryptophan. A D gene is named only where the DNA matches it firmly. Size is stated for part of the rows, as once, few or many counts, or as a class when the clone is expanded.

V	J	D	size	DNA	CDR3
TRBV13	TRBJ1-1	-	-	TGTGCCAGCAGTTACAGGGTTACTGAAGCTTTCTTT	CASSYRVTEAFF
TRBV7-9	TRBJ2-1	-	-	TGTGCCAGCAGCCCCGCCAACAGCCACAATGAGCAGTTCTTC	CASSPANSHNEQFF
TRBV27	TRBJ1-5	-	-	TGTGCCAGCAGTTTCATCCATAGCAATCAGCCCCAGCATTTT	CASSFIHSNQPQHF
TRBV7-2	TRBJ2-7	TRBD2	-	TGTGCCAGCAGCTCACGACTAGCTGGCGAGCAGTACTTC	CASSSRLAGEQYF
TRBV11-3	TRBJ1-1	-	-	TGTGCCAGCAGCTTTAAAACAGACACTGAAGCTTTCTTT	CASSFKTDTEAFF
TRBV15	TRBJ2-1	TRBD2	few	TGTGCCACCAGTATAGGACTAGCGGGGTACAATGAGCAGTTCTTC	CATSIGLAGYNEQFF
TRBV19	TRBJ1-6	-	-	TGTGCCAGTACCCCTGGGGAACAGGGAACCAATTCACCCCTCCACTTT	CASTPGEQGTNSPLHF
TRBV11-2	TRBJ1-2	-	-	TGTGCCAGCAGGGCCGCCTATGGCTACACCTTC	CASRAAYGYTF
TRBV11-3	TRBJ1-4	-	-	TGTGCCAGCAGCTTAATTCAGGCAACTAATGAAAAACTGTTTTTT	CASSLIQATNEKLFF
TRBV7-2	TRBJ1-4	-	-	TGTGCCAGCAGCTTGCGAACAGTCGTGGGCGAAAAACTGTTTTTT	CASSLRTVVGEKLFF
TRBV30	TRBJ1-1	-	few	TGTGCCTGGAGGCGGGGCGTTCCATTGAACACTGAAGCTTTCTTT	CAWRRGVPLNTEAFF
TRBV19	TRBJ2-1	-	few	TGTGCCAGTAGTATACGGGCGGGAACTGGGTACTACAATGAGCAGTTCTTC	CASSIRAGTGYYNEQFF
TRBV5-1	TRBJ1-1	-	once	TGCGCCAGCAGCTTGGCGGGACTCTCTGAAGCTTTCTTT	CASSLAGLSEAFF
TRBV4-1	TRBJ2-7	TRBD1	-	TGCGCCAGCAGCCTCCGGGACAGGGGGTACTACGAGCAGTACTTC	CASSLRDRGYYEQYF
TRBV18	TRBJ1-2	TRBD1	-	TGTGCCAGCTCACGCTGGACAGGGAAAGACAATGGCTACACCTTC	CASSRWTGKDNGYTF
TRBV5-1	TRBJ1-1	-	-	TGCGCCAGCAGCTTGTCTAGTGTTGCCACTGAAGCTTTCTTT	CASSLSSVATEAFF
TRBV6-4	TRBJ2-2	-	few	TGTGCCAGCAGTCGGGGGACGACCGGGGAGCTGTTTTTT	CASSRGTTGELFF
TRBV6-5	TRBJ1-2	-	once	TGTGCCAGCAGTCGCCTTGACAGTTCCTATGGCTACACCTTC	CASSRLDSSYGYTF
TRBV11-2	TRBJ2-1	-	-	TGTGCCAGCAGCCTTCGGGACTCCAAACCAAACAATGAGCAGTTCTTC	CASSLRDSKPNNEQFF
TRBV9	TRBJ1-1	TRBD1	-	TGTGCCAGCAGCCCCGGGACAGGGGCGGCTGAAGCTTTCTTT	CASSPGTGAAEAFF
TRBV7-2	TRBJ2-3	TRBD2	-	TGTGCCAGCAGCTTAGACATAGCGGGGGGGCCCACAGATACGCAGTATTTT	CASSLDIAGGPTDTQYF
TRBV7-2	TRBJ1-4	-	-	TGTGCCAGCAGCTCCAGGGCATGGCCTAATGAAAAACTGTTTTTT	CASSSRAWPNEKLFF
TRBV5-4	TRBJ2-3	-	-	TGTGCCAGCAGCTTGAGCTCCGCTAGCACAGATACGCAGTATTTT	CASSLSSASTDTQYF
TRBV6-6	TRBJ2-7	-	-	TGTGCCAGCAGTTACAAAAGGCAGGGGTCCCTCTACGAGCAGTACTTC	CASSYKRQGSLYEQYF
TRBV9	TRBJ1-3	-	-	TGTGCCAGCAGCGGCCCCCGTGGAGCCTCTGGAAACACCATATATTTT	CASSGPRGASGNTIYF
TRBV2	TRBJ1-4	-	few	TGTGCCAGCAAAGTCGGGGAAGGTAGTGAAAAACTGTTTTTT	CASKVGEGSEKLFF
TRBV6-6	TRBJ1-4	-	-	TGTGCCAGCACCAACCAGAGAGGTGAAAAACTGTTTTTT	CASTNQRGEKLFF
TRBV4-1	TRBJ2-4	TRBD1	few	TGCGCCAGCAGCCTTGAACAGGGGGCTTTAAATAACATTCAGTACTTC	CASSLEQGALNNIQYF
TRBV4-1	TRBJ2-3	TRBD2	-	TGCGCCAGCACAGAGAGGGCGGGGGGGCGGGATACGCAGTATTTT	CASTERAGGRDTQYF
TRBV7-9	TRBJ2-7	-	-	TGTGCCAGCAGCCTCCTTACTGTGTCCTACGAGCAGTACTTC	CASSLLTVSYEQYF
TRBV5-1	TRBJ2-5	TRBD1	-	TGCGCCAGCAGCAACGACAGGGGCGGGGAGACCCAGTACTTC	CASSNDRGGETQYF
TRBV7-3	TRBJ2-5	TRBD1	-	TGTGCCAGCAGCCGGGACAGGGGTGTGGAGACCCAGTACTTC	CASSRDRGVETQYF